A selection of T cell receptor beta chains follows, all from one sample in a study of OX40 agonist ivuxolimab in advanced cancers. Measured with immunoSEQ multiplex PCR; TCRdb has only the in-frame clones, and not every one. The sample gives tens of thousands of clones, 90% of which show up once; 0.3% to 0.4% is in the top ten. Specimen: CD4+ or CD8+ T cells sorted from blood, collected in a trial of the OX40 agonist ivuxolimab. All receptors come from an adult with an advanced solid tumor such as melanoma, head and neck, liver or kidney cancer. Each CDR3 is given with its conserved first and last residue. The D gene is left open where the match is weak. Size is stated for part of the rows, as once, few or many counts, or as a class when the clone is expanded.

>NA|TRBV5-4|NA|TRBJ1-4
CASSANPVQKATNEKLFF
TGTGCCAGCAGCGCCAACCCCGTCCAGAAAGCAACTAATGAAAAACTGTTTTTT
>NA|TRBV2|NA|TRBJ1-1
CASRTWEPGGTEAFF
TGTGCCAGCAGGACCTGGGAACCCGGGGGCACTGAAGCTTTCTTT
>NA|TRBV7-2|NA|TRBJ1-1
CASSQQGYTEAFF
TGTGCCAGCAGCCAACAGGGTTACACTGAAGCTTTCTTT
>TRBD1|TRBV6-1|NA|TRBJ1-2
CASSSTGGSYGYTF
TGTGCCAGCAGTTCTACAGGGGGCTCCTATGGCTACACCTTC
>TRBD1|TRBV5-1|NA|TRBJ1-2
CASSSGTGFGYTF
TGCGCCAGCAGCTCCGGGACAGGGTTTGGCTACACCTTC
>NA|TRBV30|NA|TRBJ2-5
CAWRAQEIGTQYF
TGTGCCTGGAGGGCTCAAGAAATAGGGACCCAGTACTTC
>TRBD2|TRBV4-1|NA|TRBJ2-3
CASSQGLAGADTQYF
TGCGCCAGCAGCCAGGGACTAGCGGGGGCGGATACGCAGTATTTT
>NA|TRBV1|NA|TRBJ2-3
CTSSQEGGGADTQYF
TGCACCAGCAGCCAAGAAGGCGGGGGGGCAGATACGCAGTATTTT
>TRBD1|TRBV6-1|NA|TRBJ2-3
CASSELGDRGRDTQYF
TGTGCCAGTAGTGAACTGGGGGACAGGGGGCGAGATACGCAGTATTTT
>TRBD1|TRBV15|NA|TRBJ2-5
CATSRGGQRTKETQYF
TGTGCCACCAGCAGAGGGGGACAGAGAACGAAAGAGACCCAGTACTTC
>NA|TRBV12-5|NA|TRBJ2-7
CASGLETGHPDEQYF
TGTGCTAGTGGTTTGGAAACGGGACATCCCGACGAGCAGTACTTC
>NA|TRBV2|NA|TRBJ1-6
CASSQEGGGNSPLHF
TGTGCCAGCAGTCAAGAGGGGGGCGGTAATTCACCCCTCCACTTT
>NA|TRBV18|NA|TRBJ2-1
CASSDRYNEQFF
TGTGCCAGCTCAGACAGGTACAATGAGCAGTTCTTC
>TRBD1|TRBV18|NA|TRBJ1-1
CASSRGQANTEAFF
TGTGCCAGCTCACGGGGACAGGCTAACACTGAAGCTTTCTTT
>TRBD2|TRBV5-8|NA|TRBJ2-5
CASSLALAGGLETQYF
TGTGCCAGCAGCTTGGCCCTAGCGGGGGGGCTCGAGACCCAGTACTTC
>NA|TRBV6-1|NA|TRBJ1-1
CASSEAPPAEAFF
TGTGCCAGCAGTGAAGCGCCTCCCGCTGAAGCTTTCTTT
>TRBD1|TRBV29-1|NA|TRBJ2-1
CSVGQGAYNEQFF
TGCAGCGTTGGACAGGGGGCCTACAATGAGCAGTTCTTC
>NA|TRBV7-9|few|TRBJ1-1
CASSLVARNTEAFF
TGTGCCAGCAGCTTAGTCGCTAGGAACACTGAAGCTTTCTTT
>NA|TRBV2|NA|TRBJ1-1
CASREGGGTEAFF
TGTGCCAGCAGAGAGGGGGGCGGCACTGAAGCTTTCTTT
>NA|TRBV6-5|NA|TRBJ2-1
CASSRQPYNEQFF
TGTGCCAGCAGCCGACAGCCCTACAATGAGCAGTTCTTC
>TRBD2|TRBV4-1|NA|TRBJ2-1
CASSPLAGGPGRYNEQFF
TGCGCCAGCAGCCCCCTAGCGGGGGGGCCCGGGCGCTACAATGAGCAGTTCTTC
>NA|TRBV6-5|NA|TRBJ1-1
CASRTRMNTEAFF
TGTGCCAGCAGGACGAGGATGAACACTGAAGCTTTCTTT
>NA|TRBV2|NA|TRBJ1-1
CASNRQGFMNTEAFF
TGTGCCAGCAACAGGCAGGGCTTCATGAACACTGAAGCTTTCTTT
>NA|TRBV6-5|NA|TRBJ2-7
CASSLVGQNLYEQYF
TGTGCCAGCAGTTTAGTAGGACAGAACCTCTACGAGCAGTACTTC
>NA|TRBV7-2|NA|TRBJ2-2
CASSLARFTGELFF
TGTGCCAGCAGCTTAGCCCGATTCACCGGGGAGCTGTTTTTT
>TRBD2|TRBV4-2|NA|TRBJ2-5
CASSQEGASGVVGWTQYF
TGTGCCAGCAGCCAAGAGGGGGCTAGCGGGGTGGTAGGGTGGACCCAGTACTTC
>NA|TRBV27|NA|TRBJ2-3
CASSLRWSFASTDTQYF
TGTGCCAGCAGTCTACGGTGGAGCTTTGCTAGCACAGATACGCAGTATTTT
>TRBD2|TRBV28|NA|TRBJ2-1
CASRVAGLSYNEQFF
TGTGCCAGCAGGGTAGCGGGACTCTCCTACAATGAGCAGTTCTTC
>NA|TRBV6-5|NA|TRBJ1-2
CASSYSKGNYGYTF
TGTGCCAGCAGTTACTCGAAGGGAAACTATGGCTACACCTTC
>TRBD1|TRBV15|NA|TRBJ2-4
CATRNRTGDSKNIQYF
TGTGCCACCAGGAACAGGACAGGGGATTCCAAAAACATTCAGTACTTC
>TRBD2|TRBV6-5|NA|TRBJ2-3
CASSYAGDPSTDTQYF
TGTGCCAGCAGTTACGCGGGGGACCCTAGCACAGATACGCAGTATTTT
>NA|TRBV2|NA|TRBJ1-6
CASSVNGGNSPLHF
TGTGCCAGCAGTGTTAACGGCGGTAATTCACCCCTCCACTTT
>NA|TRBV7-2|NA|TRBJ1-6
CASSFTGRSSPLHF
TGTGCCAGCAGCTTTACAGGGAGGAGCTCACCCCTCCACTTT
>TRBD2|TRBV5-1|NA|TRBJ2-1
CASSLLAEEYNEQFF
TGCGCCAGCAGCCTACTAGCGGAGGAATACAATGAGCAGTTCTTC
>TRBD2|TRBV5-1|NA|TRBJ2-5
CASSLMATSGPQETQYF
TGCGCCAGCAGCTTGATGGCGACTAGCGGGCCCCAAGAGACCCAGTACTTC
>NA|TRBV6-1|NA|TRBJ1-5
CASSELRAGAGLPQHF
TGTGCCAGCAGTGAATTACGGGCAGGGGCGGGTCTGCCCCAGCATTTT